This TCR beta chain comes out of a study of shared clonotypes between healthy human individuals (dated by TCRdb to the early 2020s). Notes on the research overall: The cohort included three men and a couple of women between 18 and 49 years of age. Leukapheresis yielded between about 0.94 and 10 billion PBMCs per donor. The study deeply sequenced blood TCR repertoires of roughly five healthy adults to estimate repertoire size and the extent of clonotype sharing between individuals. Per donor, three plates each were used for CD4 naive and CD4 memory, two for CD8 naive, and one for CD8 memory. To increase sequencing depth and limit assay-specific biases, different laboratories used diverse techniques to prepare libraries and sequence TCR repertoires. What the research found in general, with its limitations: Larger estimated clonotype richness was generally found for naive subsets than for memory subsets. Pairwise subsampling led to the expectation that sequencing depth would affect the degree of clonotype sharing among donors. Sharing across a few donors was observed for approximately 5% of naive CD4, over 3% of naive CD8, roughly 2.3% of memory CD4, and about 0.38% of memory CD8 clonotypes. The small number of donors limited the genetic and exposure-history diversity represented. Even with the large sequencing depth, rarefaction of the sorted-subset datasets indicated that sequencing was incomplete. Only blood was sampled, and tissue TCR repertoires likely differ from those in blood. Compared with non-shared clonotypes, the clonotypes found in all four sorted-subset donors had higher generation probabilities.

Healthy HIV-negative adults with no recently reported acute infections or vaccinations were included as donors. Every donor was a Caucasian adult residing in Nashville, Tennessee, USA. CD4+ T cells were enriched by magnetic negative selection; naive cells were then positively selected on CD45RA, and the negative fraction formed the memory subset. Blood was obtained by leukapheresis, after which PBMCs were separated by Ficoll-Histopaque density gradient centrifugation and cryopreserved in liquid nitrogen vapor phase. Purity and quantity of every magnetically sorted T cell population were checked by analytical flow cytometry. Genomic DNA was isolated from every sorted fraction and measured by UV absorbance on a Nanodrop 2000c. TCR CDR3 regions were amplified from genomic DNA by multiplex PCR using the deep immunoSEQ assay. Extracted genomic DNA from each cell subset was spread evenly across all wells of several immunoSEQ 96-well plates, with each plate serving as a replicate. For sorted subsets, 200 to 250 ng of genomic DNA, equivalent to tens of thousands of T cell genomes, went into each replicate PCR. Purified libraries were measured with a Qubit 3.0 fluorometer, size-checked on a Bioanalyzer 2100, and measured again with the KAPA Library Quantification kit. A separate single-read 150-cycle Illumina NextSeq 550 flow cell was used to sequence each immunoSEQ 96-well plate. On the authors' methods: Because only junctional sequences without quality scores were contained in the immunoSEQ output, filtering matching that applied to full-length reads could not be performed. Sequences were annotated with PyIR, a Python wrapper for IgBLAST v1.9, and V/J genes and CDR3 were assigned using IMGT germline references. Reads with weak V/J assignments (E-value above 1e-6), missing CDR3, stop codons, out-of-frame junctions, or ambiguous translated residues were removed. A V3J clonotype was defined by an identical inferred V gene, J gene, and CDR3 amino acid sequence. Percentage overlap between repertoires was computed as shared unique clonotypes divided by the size of the smaller repertoire. Repertoire richness was assessed with RTK rarefaction, the Chao1 estimator, and Recon v2.1 estimates of unobserved clonotypes. OLGA was used to compute generation probabilities for all TCRbeta clonotypes that the gDNA method yielded from a few donors. Sourced from immuneACCESS, this table was stored by TCRdb with only in-frame sequences that have V and J called. A share of the clones is absent; for the studies checked, an unresolved V gene accounts for under half, and the remainder has no known explanation. That table gives V, J and clone size, and the DNA gave D and trimming. The sample yields 2 million to 3 million clones; 93% were counted once. Approximately 0.37% of the sample is taken by the ten largest.

From V the trimming removes 8 bases and from J it removes 3 bases, while the gene matches leave 3 bases of the junction unaccounted for. CDR1 MDHEN and CDR2 SYDVKM are derived from the germline V gene. The CDR3 goes from the cysteine to the phenylalanine over 13 residues. Only the CDR3 DNA stays, 39 bases, in frame from base 1. As for this clone: This receptor's antigen is unknown. No base quality values were provided; no much bigger clone lies one nucleotide off.

The clonotype was recovered from a man aged 18 to 29 in good health. Some clones in this sample may be carry-over from other donors' samples. Sequenced input: naive CD4+ T cells from PBMCs. Read against the paper, the sample's cell subset or site label means: CD45RA+ positively selected. The receptor chain draws on TRBV28 and TRBJ1-5, and TRBD1 matches 8 of the central bases. The nucleotide sequence reads as follows: TGTGCCAGCGGGGACAGGAACAATCAGCCCCAGCATTTT. It translates as CASGDRNNQPQHF.